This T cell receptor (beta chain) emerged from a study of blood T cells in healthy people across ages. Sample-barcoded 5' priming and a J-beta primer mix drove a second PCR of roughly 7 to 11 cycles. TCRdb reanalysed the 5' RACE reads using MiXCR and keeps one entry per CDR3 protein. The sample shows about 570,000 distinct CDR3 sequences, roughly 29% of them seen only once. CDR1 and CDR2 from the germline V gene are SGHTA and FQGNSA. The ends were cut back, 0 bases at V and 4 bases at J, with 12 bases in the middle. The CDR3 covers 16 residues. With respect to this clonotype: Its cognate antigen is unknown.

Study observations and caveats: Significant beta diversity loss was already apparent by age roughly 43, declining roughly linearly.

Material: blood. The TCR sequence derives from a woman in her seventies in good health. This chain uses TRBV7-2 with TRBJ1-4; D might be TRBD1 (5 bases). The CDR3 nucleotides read TGTGCCAGCAGCTTAGCCGCACGGGGGGGTAATGAAAAACTGTTTTTT. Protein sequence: CASSLAARGGNEKLFF. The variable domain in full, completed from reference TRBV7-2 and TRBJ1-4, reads GAGVSQSPSNKVTEKGKDVELRCDPISGHTALYWYRQSLGQGLEFLIYFQGNSAPDKSGLPSDRFSAERTGGSVSTLTIQRTQQEDSAVYLCASSLAARGGNEKLFFGSGTQLSVL.